This TCR beta chain stems from a study of Graves' ophthalmopathy and Graves' hyperthyroidism (dated by TCRdb to about 2018). About the investigation overall: Peripheral blood was collected before any treatment was given, at the time of initial diagnosis. The study used signatures of the TCR beta repertoire to tell Graves' ophthalmopathy apart from Graves' hyperthyroidism and to predict which patients would progress to ophthalmopathy. In total, 135 blood samples were TCR-sequenced: 40 to 45 ophthalmopathy, some 72 hyperthyroidism and roughly 17 hyperthyroidism-to-ophthalmopathy patients. To explore V-J signatures that distinguish ophthalmopathy from hyperthyroidism, a discovery set of about a hundred patients was enrolled, made up of more than 40 with ophthalmopathy and under 65 with stable hyperthyroidism. The independent validation cohort included some 19 hyperthyroidism patients plus 17 patients who later progressed from hyperthyroidism to ophthalmopathy. In about 6 hyperthyroidism patients, the T-cell repertoire of thyroid tissue was compared with the T-cell repertoire of blood. After sampling, hyperthyroidism patients received methimazole starting at 30 mg daily, and ophthalmopathy patients received high-dose intravenous methylprednisolone.

Patients with ophthalmopathy had moderately to severely active disease, with a Clinical Activity Score of 3 or more, a NOSPECS grade of 4 or more, and a disease duration of less than 3 months. Anyone with other autoimmune diseases, uncontrolled infections, pregnancy or lactation was excluded from the study. Clinical symptoms, serum thyroxine, TRAb, thyroid ultrasound and orbital computed tomography were used for diagnosis. Using Ficoll-Paque density gradient centrifugation, PBMCs were isolated from roughly 9.2 ml of fresh peripheral blood. Trizol reagent was used to extract the total RNA, and its quality was then checked on an Agilent 2100 Bioanalyzer. The CDR3, cysteine through phenylalanine, is 13 amino acids long. This entry keeps only the CDR3 DNA: 39 bases, framed from base 1. The germline V gene provides CDR1 SNHLY and CDR2 FYNNEI. For repertoire sequencing, the TCR beta CDR3 regions were amplified from RNA transcripts. A first-round RT-PCR used HTBI primers with the Qiagen OneStep RT-PCR kit, followed by a second-round multiplex PCR, size selection and purification. Libraries were sequenced paired-end with 100 bp reads on an Illumina HiSeq2000. Per the authors' processing: SOAPnuke was used to process the reads, removing any read that contained adapters or uncalled bases, had a mean Phred below 15, or lacked an exact match to the constant primer or identifier. High-quality paired reads were merged with COPE v1.2.5. Clonotypes were defined as unique nucleotide sequences and were aligned to IMGT TRB V, D and J references using MiTCR v1.1. Only V-J combinations with frequency above 0.0001 were analysed, covering approximately 99% of repertoires. A TCR clonal expansion and chaos score per V-J combination was defined as the ratio of F50 clonal expansion to chaos observed in the TCRdist matrix. Features were reduced by Welch's t-statistics and random forest to 10 to 15 V-J combinations, which fed a naive Bayes classifier. The similarity between thyroid and blood repertoires was quantified using the Morisita-Horn index. The public reads were quality trimmed at Q25 with fastp and then assembled into clones with MiXCR by TCRdb, keeping productive beta chains. Each entry merges the rows of one CDR3 protein and shows their most common DNA and genes. For this entry, the V and J calls and clone size follow TCRdb and not the study's own pipeline. This sample has about 640,000 distinct CDR3 sequences in its table, and about 38% of those were observed once. The top ten clones comprise 3% to 4% of the sample.

A note on this clonotype: Its recognized antigen is unknown. A much bigger clone sits one base away, suggesting this may be a read error.

Broader findings and caveats from the paper: In cross-validation, the 13-signature model distinguished ophthalmopathy from stable hyperthyroidism with around 90% sensitivity and 81% to 82% specificity, while in the test set the corresponding values were roughly 80% and 75%. Most expanded thyroid clonotypes with a frequency above 0.001 also appeared in blood, which suggests that blood repertoires may reflect the immune response in the thyroid. No statistical method was used to predetermine the sample size, and group allocation was not hidden from the investigators. In validation, the model predicted ophthalmopathy progression with about 70% sensitivity and roughly 72% specificity; 12 predicted patients were CT-confirmed with GO in a median of approximately six months.

The chain couples TRBV2 to TRBJ2-2; TRBD2 is possibly the D segment (5 matching bases). The sample taken for sequencing was peripheral blood. This receptor was identified in an adult man with Graves' ophthalmopathy. The DNA reads as follows: TGTGCCAGCAGAGTCAGCTACACCGGGAAGCTGTTTTTT. This sequence encodes CASRVSYTGKLFF.